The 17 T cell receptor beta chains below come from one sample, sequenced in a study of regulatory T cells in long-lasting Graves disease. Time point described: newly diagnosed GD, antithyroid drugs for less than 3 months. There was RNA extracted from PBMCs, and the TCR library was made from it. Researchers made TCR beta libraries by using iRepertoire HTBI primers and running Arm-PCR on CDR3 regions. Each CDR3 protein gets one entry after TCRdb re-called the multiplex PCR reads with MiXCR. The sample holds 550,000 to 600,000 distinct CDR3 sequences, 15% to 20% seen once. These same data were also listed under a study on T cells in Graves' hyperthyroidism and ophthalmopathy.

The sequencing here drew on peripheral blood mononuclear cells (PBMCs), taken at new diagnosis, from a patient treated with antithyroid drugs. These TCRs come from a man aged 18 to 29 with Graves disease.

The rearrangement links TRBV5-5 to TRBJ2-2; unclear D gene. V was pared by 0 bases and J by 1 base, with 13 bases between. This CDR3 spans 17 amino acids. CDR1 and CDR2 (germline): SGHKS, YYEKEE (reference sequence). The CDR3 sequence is CASSLEMYGLNTGELFF. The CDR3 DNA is TGTGCCAGCAGCTTGGAGATGTACGGATTGAACACCGGGGAGCTGTTTTTT.

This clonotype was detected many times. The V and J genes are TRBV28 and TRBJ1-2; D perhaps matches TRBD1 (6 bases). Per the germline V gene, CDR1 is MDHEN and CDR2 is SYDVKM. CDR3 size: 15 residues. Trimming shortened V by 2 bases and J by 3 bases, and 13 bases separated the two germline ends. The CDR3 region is CASSLAPQGYYGYTF. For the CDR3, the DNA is TGTGCCAGCAGTTTAGCACCCCAGGGGTACTATGGCTACACCTTC.

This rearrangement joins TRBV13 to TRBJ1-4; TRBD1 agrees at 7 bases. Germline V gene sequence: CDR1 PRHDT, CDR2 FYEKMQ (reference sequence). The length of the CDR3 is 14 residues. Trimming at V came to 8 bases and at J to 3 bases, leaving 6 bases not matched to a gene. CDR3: CASGGDSSNEKLFF. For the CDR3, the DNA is TGTGCCAGCGGGGGGGACAGCTCTAATGAAAAACTGTTTTTT. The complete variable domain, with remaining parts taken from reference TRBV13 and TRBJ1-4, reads AAGVIQSPRHLIKEKRETATLKCYPIPRHDTVYWYQQGPGQDPQFLISFYEKMQSDKGSIPDRFSAQQFSDYHSELNMSSLELGDSALYFCASGGDSSNEKLFFGSGTQLSVL.

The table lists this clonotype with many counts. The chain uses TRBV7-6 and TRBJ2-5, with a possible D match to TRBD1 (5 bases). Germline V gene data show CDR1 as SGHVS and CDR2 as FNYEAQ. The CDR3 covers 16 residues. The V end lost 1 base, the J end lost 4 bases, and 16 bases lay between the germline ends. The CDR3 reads CASSLVVRVWPETQYF. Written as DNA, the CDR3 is TGTGCCAGCAGCTTAGTTGTCAGGGTATGGCCAGAGACCCAGTACTTC.

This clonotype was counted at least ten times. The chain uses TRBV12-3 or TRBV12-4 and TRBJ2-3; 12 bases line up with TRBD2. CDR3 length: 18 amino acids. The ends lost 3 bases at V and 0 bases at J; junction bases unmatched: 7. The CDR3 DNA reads TGTGCCAGCAGTTTCCGCGGACTAGCGGGGACTAGCACAGATACGCAGTATTTT. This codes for CASSFRGLAGTSTDTQYF.

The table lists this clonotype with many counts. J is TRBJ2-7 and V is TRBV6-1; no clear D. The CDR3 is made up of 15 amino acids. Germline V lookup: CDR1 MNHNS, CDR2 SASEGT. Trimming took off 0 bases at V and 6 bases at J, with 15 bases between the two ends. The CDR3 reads CASSEAAVHPIEQYF. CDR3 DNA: TGTGCCAGCAGTGAAGCGGCGGTTCACCCGATCGAGCAGTACTTC.

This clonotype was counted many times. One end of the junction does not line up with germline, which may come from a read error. This CDR3 is CSVEVAQGAGEQYF. CDR3 in DNA: TGCAGCGTGGAAGTTGCACAGGGGGCGGGCGAGCAGTACTTC. The chain recombines TRBV29-1 with TRBJ2-7; 9 positions match TRBD1. The germline V gene encodes CDR1 SQVTM and CDR2 ANQGSEA. This CDR3 has 14 residues.

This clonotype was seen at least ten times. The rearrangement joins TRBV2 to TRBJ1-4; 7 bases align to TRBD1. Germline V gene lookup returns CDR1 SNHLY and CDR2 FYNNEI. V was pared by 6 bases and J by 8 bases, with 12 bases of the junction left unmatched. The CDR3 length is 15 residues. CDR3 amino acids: CASSGERGLNEKLFF. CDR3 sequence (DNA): TGTGCCAGCAGCGGAGAGAGGGGGCTAAACGAAAAACTGTTTTTT.

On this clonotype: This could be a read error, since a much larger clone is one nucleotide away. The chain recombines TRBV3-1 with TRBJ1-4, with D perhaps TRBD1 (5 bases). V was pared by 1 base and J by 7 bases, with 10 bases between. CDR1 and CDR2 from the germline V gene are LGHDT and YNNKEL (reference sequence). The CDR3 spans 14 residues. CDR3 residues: CASSQGGVGEKLFF. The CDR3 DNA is TGTGCCAGCAGCCAAGGGGGGGTCGGTGAAAAACTGTTTTTT.

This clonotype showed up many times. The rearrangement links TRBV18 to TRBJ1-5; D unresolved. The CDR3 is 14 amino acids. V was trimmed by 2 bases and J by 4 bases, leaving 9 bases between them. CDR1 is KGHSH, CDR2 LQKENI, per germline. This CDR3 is CASSPGRWNQPQHF. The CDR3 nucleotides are TGTGCCAGCTCACCAGGGCGCTGGAATCAGCCCCAGCATTTT.

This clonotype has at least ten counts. CDR3 DNA: TGTGCCAGCAGTTTGTCTGGGTCCAGCTCTGGAAACACCATATATTTT. This translates into CASSLSGSSSGNTIYF. V usage is TRBV27 and J usage is TRBJ1-3; the D is unclear. Germline lookup yields CDR1 MNHEY and CDR2 SMNVEV (reference sequence). V gave up 3 bases and J gave up 0 bases, with 12 bases separating them. The CDR3 has 16 residues.

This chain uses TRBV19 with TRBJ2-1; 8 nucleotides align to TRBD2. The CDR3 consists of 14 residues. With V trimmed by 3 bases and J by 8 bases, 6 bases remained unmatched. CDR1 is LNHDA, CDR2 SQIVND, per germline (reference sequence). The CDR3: CASSIREGPDEQFF. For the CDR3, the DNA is TGTGCCAGTAGTATTCGGGAGGGCCCCGATGAGCAGTTCTTC.

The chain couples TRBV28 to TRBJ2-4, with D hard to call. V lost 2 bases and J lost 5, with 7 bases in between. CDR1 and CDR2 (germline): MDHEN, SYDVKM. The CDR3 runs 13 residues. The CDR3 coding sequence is TGTGCCAGCAGTTTAACGCAGGAAAACATTCAGTACTTC. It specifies CASSLTQENIQYF. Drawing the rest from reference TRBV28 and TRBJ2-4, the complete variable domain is DVKVTQSSRYLVKRTGEKVFLECVQDMDHENMFWYRQDPGLGLRLIYFSYDVKMKEKGDIPEGYSVSREKKERFSLILESASTNQTSMYLCASSLTQENIQYFGAGTRLSVL.

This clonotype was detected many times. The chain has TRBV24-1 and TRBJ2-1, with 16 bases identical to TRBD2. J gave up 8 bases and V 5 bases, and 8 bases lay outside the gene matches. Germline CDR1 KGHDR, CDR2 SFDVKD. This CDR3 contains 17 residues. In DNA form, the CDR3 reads TGTGCCACCAGTGCCGGGACTAGCGGGAGGGCCGGAGATGAGCAGTTCTTC. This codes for CATSAGTSGRAGDEQFF.

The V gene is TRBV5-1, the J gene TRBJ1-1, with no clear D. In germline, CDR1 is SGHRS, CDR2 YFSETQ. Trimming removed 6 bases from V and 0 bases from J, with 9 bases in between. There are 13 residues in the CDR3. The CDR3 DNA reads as TGCGCCAGCAAGCAGGACCTGAACACTGAAGCTTTCTTT. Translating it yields CASKQDLNTEAFF.

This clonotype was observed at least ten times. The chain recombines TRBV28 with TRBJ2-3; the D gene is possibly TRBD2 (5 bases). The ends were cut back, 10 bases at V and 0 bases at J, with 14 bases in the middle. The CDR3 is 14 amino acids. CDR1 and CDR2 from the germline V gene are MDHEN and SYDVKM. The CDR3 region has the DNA TGTGCCACCACCCAGGAGGCCAGCACAGATACGCAGTATTTT. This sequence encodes CATTQEASTDTQYF.

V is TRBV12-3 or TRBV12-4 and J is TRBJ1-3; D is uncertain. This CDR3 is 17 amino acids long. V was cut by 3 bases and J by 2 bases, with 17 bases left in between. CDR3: CASSFLDHTIPGNTIYF. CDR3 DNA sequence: TGTGCCAGCAGTTTTTTGGATCACACCATCCCTGGAAACACCATATATTTT.